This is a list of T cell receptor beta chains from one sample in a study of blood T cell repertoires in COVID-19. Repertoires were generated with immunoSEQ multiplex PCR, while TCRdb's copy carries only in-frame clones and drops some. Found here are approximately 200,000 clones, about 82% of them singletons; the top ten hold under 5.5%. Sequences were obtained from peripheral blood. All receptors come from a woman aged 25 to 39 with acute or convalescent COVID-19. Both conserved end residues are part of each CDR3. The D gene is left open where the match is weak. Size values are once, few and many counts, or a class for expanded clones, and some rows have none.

CDR3nt: TGTGCCAGCTCACCACTCACAGCATCAGGCACTGAAGCTTTCTTT
CDR3aa: CASSPLTASGTEAFF
d_gene: -
abundance: -
j_gene: TRBJ1-1
v_gene: TRBV18

CDR3nt: TGTGCCAGCAGCGGCGGGGGCTCGAGCTACACCTTC
CDR3aa: CASSGGGSSYTF
d_gene: -
abundance: -
j_gene: TRBJ1-2
v_gene: TRBV11-2

CDR3nt: TGTGCCAGCAGCTGGACAGGGGATACCTACGAGCAGTACTTC
CDR3aa: CASSWTGDTYEQYF
d_gene: TRBD1
abundance: -
j_gene: TRBJ2-7
v_gene: TRBV7-8

CDR3nt: TGTGCCAGCAGTTACTCGCTCTTAGGAGGAGCTTTCTTT
CDR3aa: CASSYSLLGGAFF
d_gene: -
abundance: -
j_gene: TRBJ1-1
v_gene: TRBV6-2/TRBV6-3

CDR3nt: TGTGCCAGCAGCTTCTATGGAGACGATTACAATGAGCAGTTCTTC
CDR3aa: CASSFYGDDYNEQFF
d_gene: -
abundance: -
j_gene: TRBJ2-1
v_gene: TRBV7-6

CDR3nt: TGTGCCAGCAGTTACGGGGGACTGGGGAATTCACCCCTCCACTTT
CDR3aa: CASSYGGLGNSPLHF
d_gene: -
abundance: -
j_gene: TRBJ1-6
v_gene: TRBV6-5

CDR3nt: TGCGCCAGCAGCTCAGGACTAGCGGGGGGGCGGTATGAGCAGTTCTTC
CDR3aa: CASSSGLAGGRYEQFF
d_gene: TRBD2
abundance: -
j_gene: TRBJ2-1
v_gene: TRBV5-1

CDR3nt: TGTGCCACCACCAGGGACAGGGGCTACGAGCAGTACTTC
CDR3aa: CATTRDRGYEQYF
d_gene: TRBD1
abundance: many
j_gene: TRBJ2-7
v_gene: TRBV15

CDR3nt: TGTGCCAGCAGCTTTGGACAGGGGGCGCGGAGGGCTGGAAACACCATATATTTT
CDR3aa: CASSFGQGARRAGNTIYF
d_gene: TRBD1
abundance: -
j_gene: TRBJ1-3
v_gene: TRBV7-9

CDR3nt: TGTGCCAGCAGAGGGGCGAACACCGGGGAGCTGTTTTTT
CDR3aa: CASRGANTGELFF
d_gene: -
abundance: -
j_gene: TRBJ2-2
v_gene: TRBV6-5

CDR3nt: TGTGCCAGCAGCTTGGGAGGGATGAGCGGCTACACCTTC
CDR3aa: CASSLGGMSGYTF
d_gene: -
abundance: -
j_gene: TRBJ1-2
v_gene: TRBV25-1

CDR3nt: TGTGCCACCAGTGATCGGACAGGGGGCAACTATGGCTACACCTTC
CDR3aa: CATSDRTGGNYGYTF
d_gene: TRBD1
abundance: -
j_gene: TRBJ1-2
v_gene: TRBV24-1

CDR3nt: TGTGCCAGCAGCCCACCGGGAATGGGGAACACCGGGGAGCTGTTTTTT
CDR3aa: CASSPPGMGNTGELFF
d_gene: -
abundance: -
j_gene: TRBJ2-2
v_gene: TRBV7-2

CDR3nt: TGTGCCATCAGTGACCGGAGCTTTGGAAACACTGAAGCTTTCTTT
CDR3aa: CAISDRSFGNTEAFF
d_gene: -
abundance: -
j_gene: TRBJ1-1
v_gene: TRBV10-3

CDR3nt: TGCGCCAGCAGTCCAGGGGGATCCTACGAGCAGTACTTC
CDR3aa: CASSPGGSYEQYF
d_gene: TRBD1
abundance: -
j_gene: TRBJ2-7
v_gene: TRBV10-1

CDR3nt: TGTGCCAGCAGCCCAAGAGCGACAGGGTCTAACTATGGCTACACCTTC
CDR3aa: CASSPRATGSNYGYTF
d_gene: TRBD1
abundance: -
j_gene: TRBJ1-2
v_gene: TRBV7-2

CDR3nt: TGTGCCAGCAGCTTGGGCGGGGGCTACAATGAGCAGTTCTTC
CDR3aa: CASSLGGGYNEQFF
d_gene: TRBD2
abundance: -
j_gene: TRBJ2-1
v_gene: TRBV5-6

CDR3nt: TGTGCCAGCAGGCGTCTCTCTTACGAGCAGTACTTC
CDR3aa: CASRRLSYEQYF
d_gene: -
abundance: -
j_gene: TRBJ2-7
v_gene: TRBV28

CDR3nt: TGCGCCAGCAGCCAAGACTGGGGGGATTTATCCGCCGGAAACACCATATATTTT
CDR3aa: CASSQDWGDLSAGNTIYF
d_gene: -
abundance: few
j_gene: TRBJ1-3
v_gene: TRBV4-1

CDR3nt: TGTGCCAGCAGTTACTCGATCAGTAGCGGGGCCTACGAGCAGTACTTC
CDR3aa: CASSYSISSGAYEQYF
d_gene: TRBD2
abundance: -
j_gene: TRBJ2-7
v_gene: TRBV6-5

CDR3nt: TGTGCCAGTAGTATAGATACGGGGGGCTCCGGGGAGCTGTTTTTT
CDR3aa: CASSIDTGGSGELFF
d_gene: -
abundance: -
j_gene: TRBJ2-2
v_gene: TRBV19

CDR3nt: TGTGCCACCCAGGGTAAAGAGACCCAGTACTTC
CDR3aa: CATQGKETQYF
d_gene: -
abundance: few
j_gene: TRBJ2-5
v_gene: TRBV24-1

CDR3nt: TGTGCCAGCTCAGAGCAGGGCTTGAACACCGGGGAGCTGTTTTTT
CDR3aa: CASSEQGLNTGELFF
d_gene: -
abundance: -
j_gene: TRBJ2-2
v_gene: TRBV18

CDR3nt: TGCAGCGTTGAAATTTTTGGACAGCCAAACTATGGCTACACCTTC
CDR3aa: CSVEIFGQPNYGYTF
d_gene: -
abundance: -
j_gene: TRBJ1-2
v_gene: TRBV29-1

CDR3nt: TGTGCCAGCAGCCAAGCAGGACTAGCGGGATTTTTGGCCGGGGAGCTGTTTTTT
CDR3aa: CASSQAGLAGFLAGELFF
d_gene: TRBD2
abundance: -
j_gene: TRBJ2-2
v_gene: TRBV3-1/TRBV3-2

CDR3nt: TGTGCCAGCAATCCGGGAGGGCCGGGTTACAATGAGCAGTTCTTC
CDR3aa: CASNPGGPGYNEQFF
d_gene: TRBD2
abundance: -
j_gene: TRBJ2-1
v_gene: TRBV28

CDR3nt: TGTGCCAGTAGGATGCAGGGGCTTAATGAAAAACTGTTTTTT
CDR3aa: CASRMQGLNEKLFF
d_gene: -
abundance: -
j_gene: TRBJ1-4
v_gene: TRBV19

CDR3nt: TGTGCCTGGAGTGTAAGCCCTCGGGGGATCACAGATACGCAGTATTTT
CDR3aa: CAWSVSPRGITDTQYF
d_gene: -
abundance: -
j_gene: TRBJ2-3
v_gene: TRBV30

CDR3nt: TGTGCCTGGAGTGTACGACAGGGGAATGAAAAACTGTTTTTT
CDR3aa: CAWSVRQGNEKLFF
d_gene: TRBD1
abundance: -
j_gene: TRBJ1-4
v_gene: TRBV30

CDR3nt: TGTGCCAGCAGCTTTCAAGCCCCTTTGAACACTGAAGCTTTCTTT
CDR3aa: CASSFQAPLNTEAFF
d_gene: -
abundance: once
j_gene: TRBJ1-1
v_gene: TRBV7-2

CDR3nt: TGTGCCAGCAGGCCCCCCCGGGGACAGGCCGGAAACACCATATATTTT
CDR3aa: CASRPPRGQAGNTIYF
d_gene: TRBD1
abundance: -
j_gene: TRBJ1-3
v_gene: TRBV27

CDR3nt: TGTGCCAGCAGCTCACCTCTGAGCTCCTACAATGAGCAGTTCTTC
CDR3aa: CASSSPLSSYNEQFF
d_gene: -
abundance: -
j_gene: TRBJ2-1
v_gene: TRBV7-6

CDR3nt: TGTGCCAGCAGTCTCCTCCGGACAGGAGGAAATGGCTACACCTTC
CDR3aa: CASSLLRTGGNGYTF
d_gene: TRBD1
abundance: -
j_gene: TRBJ1-2
v_gene: TRBV27

CDR3nt: TGCGCCAGCAGCCTTAAAATAGATACGCAGTATTTT
CDR3aa: CASSLKIDTQYF
d_gene: -
abundance: -
j_gene: TRBJ2-3
v_gene: TRBV5-1

CDR3nt: TGTGCCAGCAGTCGGACAGGGGAGATTTTCACGCCCCAGCATTTT
CDR3aa: CASSRTGEIFTPQHF
d_gene: TRBD1
abundance: -
j_gene: TRBJ1-5
v_gene: TRBV6-2/TRBV6-3

CDR3nt: TGTGCCAGCGAAACAGGGGGTGCCTATGGCTACACCTTC
CDR3aa: CASETGGAYGYTF
d_gene: TRBD1
abundance: -
j_gene: TRBJ1-2
v_gene: TRBV7-9

CDR3nt: TGTGCCAGCAACTCCTGGCGGGATAAAGAGACCCAGTACTTC
CDR3aa: CASNSWRDKETQYF
d_gene: -
abundance: -
j_gene: TRBJ2-5
v_gene: TRBV11-2

CDR3nt: TGCGCCAGCAGCTTGGACAGGGGTAGCAATCAGCCCCAGCATTTT
CDR3aa: CASSLDRGSNQPQHF
d_gene: TRBD1
abundance: -
j_gene: TRBJ1-5
v_gene: TRBV5-1

CDR3nt: TGTGCCAGCAGTAGACGGACAGGGGGCGAATATGGCTACACCTTC
CDR3aa: CASSRRTGGEYGYTF
d_gene: TRBD1
abundance: -
j_gene: TRBJ1-2
v_gene: TRBV28

CDR3nt: TGTGCCAGCAGCTCCCTGACTAGTTTGGGTGAGCAGTTCTTC
CDR3aa: CASSSLTSLGEQFF
d_gene: -
abundance: -
j_gene: TRBJ2-1
v_gene: TRBV7-3

CDR3nt: TGTGCCAGCAGCCTCTCTCCTGGCCGGGACAGGGGGGATCAGCCCCAGCATTTT
CDR3aa: CASSLSPGRDRGDQPQHF
d_gene: TRBD1
abundance: few
j_gene: TRBJ1-5
v_gene: TRBV3-1/TRBV3-2

CDR3nt: TGTGCCAGCAGCCGTCAGGGAAGGGACACTGAAGCTTTCTTT
CDR3aa: CASSRQGRDTEAFF
d_gene: -
abundance: -
j_gene: TRBJ1-1
v_gene: TRBV9

CDR3nt: TGTGCCAGCAGTTTATCCAGGATTTACAGTGAGCAGTTCTTC
CDR3aa: CASSLSRIYSEQFF
d_gene: -
abundance: -
j_gene: TRBJ2-1
v_gene: TRBV27

CDR3nt: TGCGCCAGCAGCACTGGTTTGCTTTCCTACAATGAGCAGTTCTTC
CDR3aa: CASSTGLLSYNEQFF
d_gene: -
abundance: -
j_gene: TRBJ2-1
v_gene: TRBV4-3

CDR3nt: TGTGCCAGCAGCGTAGAGGGCAGGGCCCTACTCTCGGGCTACACCTTC
CDR3aa: CASSVEGRALLSGYTF
d_gene: -
abundance: -
j_gene: TRBJ1-2
v_gene: TRBV9

CDR3nt: TGTGCCAGCAGCAAACGGGATTGGGGGAACACTGAAGCTTTCTTT
CDR3aa: CASSKRDWGNTEAFF
d_gene: -
abundance: -
j_gene: TRBJ1-1
v_gene: TRBV11-1

CDR3nt: TGTGCCAGCAGCTACTCCCTAGCGGGGGGGAGTGAGCAGTTCTTC
CDR3aa: CASSYSLAGGSEQFF
d_gene: TRBD2
abundance: -
j_gene: TRBJ2-1
v_gene: TRBV13

CDR3nt: TGTGCCAGCAGTTCAGTCGCAGGAATAAATCAGCCCCAGCATTTT
CDR3aa: CASSSVAGINQPQHF
d_gene: -
abundance: -
j_gene: TRBJ1-5
v_gene: TRBV6-5

CDR3nt: TGTGCCAGCAGCTTATCCGGGACAGGGGTCGGCTACACCTTC
CDR3aa: CASSLSGTGVGYTF
d_gene: TRBD1
abundance: -
j_gene: TRBJ1-2
v_gene: TRBV7-6

CDR3nt: TGTGCCACCGTGGGAGGGACAATTTCCTACGAGCAGTACTTC
CDR3aa: CATVGGTISYEQYF
d_gene: -
abundance: -
j_gene: TRBJ2-7
v_gene: TRBV6-5

CDR3nt: TGTGCCAGTAGCCCCGACAACTCCTACGAGCAGTACTTC
CDR3aa: CASSPDNSYEQYF
d_gene: -
abundance: -
j_gene: TRBJ2-7
v_gene: TRBV19

CDR3nt: TGTGCCACCAACCCTACGACAGGGTGGCGAGGTTCACCCCTCCACTTT
CDR3aa: CATNPTTGWRGSPLHF
d_gene: TRBD1
abundance: -
j_gene: TRBJ1-6
v_gene: TRBV10-3

CDR3nt: TGTGCCAGCAGCTTAGAAGGTGCGGGGGCAGATACGCAGTATTTT
CDR3aa: CASSLEGAGADTQYF
d_gene: TRBD2
abundance: -
j_gene: TRBJ2-3
v_gene: TRBV11-2

CDR3nt: TGTGCCACCAGTGGGCACAGGGGCCGAGAGACCCAGTACTTC
CDR3aa: CATSGHRGRETQYF
d_gene: TRBD1
abundance: -
j_gene: TRBJ2-5
v_gene: TRBV24-1

CDR3nt: TGTGCCAGCAGGCCCCGGCAGAGCGATGAAGCTTTCTTT
CDR3aa: CASRPRQSDEAFF
d_gene: -
abundance: -
j_gene: TRBJ1-1
v_gene: TRBV2